The present entry profiles one TCR beta chain with its context. Trimming took off 5 bases at V and 7 bases at J, with 11 bases between the two ends. The CDR3 covers 13 residues. Germline V lookup: CDR1 SGHAT, CDR2 FQNNGV. This sample was included in a study of shared clonotypes between healthy human individuals. Several immunoSEQ plates held equal portions of the genomic DNA taken from each subset. Unsorted PBMC contributed approximately 0.3 ug DNA, 25,000 to 35,000 T cell genomes, to each replicate PCR. Profiled with immunoSEQ multiplex PCR; TCRdb holds only in-frame clones, not every one. Of hundreds of thousands of clones in the sample, around 78% were seen once.

The sequencing input was PBMCs. The chain joins TRBV11-2 to TRBJ2-2, with D unclear. The TCR was taken from a woman in her thirties or forties in good health. Some clones in this sample may be carry-over from other donors' samples. The CDR3: CASSAITVGELFF. As DNA, the CDR3 is TGTGCCAGCAGCGCGATTACGGTCGGGGAGCTGTTTTTT. Based on the CDR3 plus reference TRBV11-2 and TRBJ2-2, the full variable domain is EAGVAQSPRYKIIEKRQSVAFWCNPISGHATLYWYQQILGQGPKLLIQFQNNGVVDDSQLPKDRFSAERLKGVDSTLKIQPAKLEDSAVYLCASSAITVGELFFGEGSRLTVL.